This T cell receptor (beta chain) derives from a study of CD8 T cells in Susac syndrome. CDR1 is KGHSH and CDR2 is LQKENI in the germline V gene. The CDR3 runs 14 residues. V dropped 4 bases and J dropped 12; count of bases not matched to a gene: 8. RNA was extracted with the RNeasy kit, and a quantity of roughly 0.5 to 1 ug was reverse transcribed using random hexamers. TCR beta CDR3 was amplified by immunoSEQ covering 54 Vbeta and 13 Jbeta. TCRdb reprocessed the immunoSEQ multiplex PCR reads via MiXCR and lists one record per CDR3 protein. The sample contains some 170,000 distinct CDR3 sequences, roughly 95% of which appear only once.

The sample taken for sequencing was CD4+ T cells from PBMCs. This sequence joins TRBV18 and TRBJ2-6, with 8 bases identical to TRBD1. The TCR was taken from a human donor in good health. The CDR3 sequence: CASSLSRDRIVLTF. Here the CDR3 DNA reads TGTGCCAGCTCACTGTCCCGGGACAGGATCGTCCTGACTTTC. The full variable domain, completed using reference TRBV18 and TRBJ2-6, is NAGVMQNPRHLVRRRGQEARLRCSPMKGHSHVYWYRQLPEEGLKFMVYLQKENIIDESGMPKERFSAEFPKEGPSILRIQQVVRGDSAAYFCASSLSRDRIVLTFGAGSRLTVL.